This T cell receptor beta chain was retrieved from a study of radiotherapy plus CTLA-4 blockade in lung cancer. Whole-study context: The study recorded objective responses in roughly a sixth of patients and disease control in roughly 34%.

This clone was recorded once. Per the germline V gene, CDR1 is GTSNPN and CDR2 is SVGIG (reference sequence). With 3 bases clipped from V and 1 base from J, the junction kept 4 bases outside the gene matches. There are 15 residues in the CDR3. Ipilimumab-mediated CTLA-4 blockade plus focal radiation was given to patients having chemo-refractory metastatic non-small-cell lung cancer. TCRdb keeps only in-frame clones here, not all; method: immunoSEQ multiplex PCR. Of some 66,000 clones listed, under 85% are singletons. Here the sequenced sample was peripheral blood, taken from a patient treated with radiotherapy plus ipilimumab. The rearrangement joins TRBV30 to TRBJ2-1; 9 nucleotides line up with TRBD2. The sequence came from a human donor with non-small cell lung cancer who had a partial response to radiotherapy plus ipilimumab. The CDR3 loop is CAWSQTSGSYNEQFF. CDR3 nucleotide sequence: TGTGCCTGGAGCCAGACTAGCGGTTCCTACAATGAGCAGTTCTTC. Looking up the rest from reference TRBV30 and TRBJ2-1 gives the full variable domain: SQTIHQWPATLVQPVGSPLSLECTVEGTSNPNLYWYRQAAGRGLQLLFYSVGIGQISSEVPQNLSASRPQDRQFILSSKKLLLSDSGFYLCAWSQTSGSYNEQFFGPGTRLTVL.